This T cell receptor (beta chain) was retrieved from a study of blood T cell repertoires in COVID-19. Study-wide background: Acute-phase and convalescent COVID-19 samples originated in the United States, Italy and Spain. T cells, B-cell-depleted T cells, or PBMCs supplied cDNA or gDNA.

The CDR3 has 16 amino acids. V was cut by 6 bases and J by 0 bases, with 12 bases left in between. CDR1 MGHRA and CDR2 YSYEKL come from the germline V gene. Per the original methods: Scientists estimated how many nucleated cells there were by amplifying reference gene primers. The assay was immunoSEQ multiplex PCR, and TCRdb's table has in-frame clones only and misses some. Clone size and V and J calls were adopted from that table, with D and trimming inferred from the DNA. This table has some 260,000 clones, around nine tenths appearing once. The origin of this receptor is a woman aged 40 to 50 who had recovered from COVID-19. V and J are TRBV4-1 and TRBJ2-6; TRBD1 might be the D (6 bases). Sequenced: peripheral blood. The CDR3 DNA reads TGCGCCAGCAGGCCAAACAGGGCCTCTGGGGCCAACGTCCTGACTTTC. It specifies CASRPNRASGANVLTF.